The clone carrying this T cell receptor beta chain was observed at least ten times. The antigen is undetermined. One end of the junction does not line up with germline, which may come from a read error. This record comes from a study of T cells in Graves' hyperthyroidism and ophthalmopathy. Broader study findings: Model output signaled ophthalmopathy a median roughly 6.5 months ahead of onset.

Participants, patients aged 18 to 65, had newly diagnosed hyperthyroidism with a duration under 2 months. Diagnosing involved the use of clinical symptoms, serum thyroxine and TRAb, thyroid ultrasound and orbital computed tomography. TCR beta CDR3 regions were amplified from RNA transcripts. Researchers ran a first-round RT-PCR on the TCR CDR3 using the HTBI primer set. TCRdb re-called the multiplex PCR reads through MiXCR, storing one row per CDR3 protein. Of approximately 590,000 distinct CDR3 sequences in the sample, around a sixth were seen once. The CDR3 has 14 residues. Sequenced: blood. The gene calls are TRBV12-3 or TRBV12-4 and TRBJ1-2; D may be TRBD1 (5 bases). The origin of this receptor is a woman aged 30 to 39 with Graves' hyperthyroidism. The CDR3 reads CASSFQDTGIRFAF. The CDR3 region has the DNA TGTGCCAGCAGTTTTCAGGACACCGGTATACGGTTTGCCTTC.